What follows describes a single T cell receptor beta chain. Germline V lookup: CDR1 LGHDT, CDR2 YNNKEL (reference sequence). CDR3 size: 15 residues. Trimming left V 6 bases short and J 3 bases short, with 16 bases between. Alongside a J-beta primer mix, a sample-barcoded 5' primer served in a second PCR lasting about 6 to 12 cycles. Via MiXCR, TCRdb re-called the 5' RACE reads, giving one row per CDR3 protein. Of about 970,000 distinct CDR3 sequences in the sample, roughly 51% were seen once. The data belong to a study of blood T cells in healthy people across ages. This sequence was found in an older woman in good health. Sequenced material: blood. This chain connects TRBV3-1 to TRBJ2-3, with D tentatively TRBD2 (6 bases). DNA of the CDR3: TGTGCCAGCAGTCCTTTCGGGGGAATGACAGATACGCAGTATTTT. As protein: CASSPFGGMTDTQYF.